This passage covers 10 T cell receptor beta chains from one sample sequenced in a study of lymphopenia after photon versus proton radiotherapy. Some clones are missing from TCRdb's copy, which holds only in-frame ones; the method was immunoSEQ multiplex PCR. The sample contains 50,000 to 65,000 clones, about nine tenths of which appear only once. Specimen: peripheral blood, collected from a patient treated with proton-based radiotherapy. The receptors stem from a man older than 75 with esophageal cancer.

The genes are TRBV11-2 and TRBJ2-3; the D is unclear. The CDR3 runs 13 residues. V gave up 1 base and J gave up 2 bases, with 4 bases separating them. CDR1 and CDR2 from the germline V gene are SGHAT and FQNNGV. CDR3 amino acids: CASSLVATDTQYF. The CDR3 nucleotides are TGTGCCAGCAGCTTAGTGGCCACAGATACGCAGTATTTT.

The chain recombines TRBV6-1 with TRBJ2-2, with D uncertain. There are 16 residues in the CDR3. V was pared by 3 bases and J by 2 bases, with 13 bases between. CDR1 and CDR2 from the germline V gene are MNHNS and SASEGT. As DNA, the CDR3 is TGTGCCAGCAGTGAGATGATCGTCAAAAACACCGGGGAGCTGTTTTTT. This gives the protein CASSEMIVKNTGELFF.

The chain joins TRBV12-5 to TRBJ1-1, with D maybe TRBD1 (6 bases). CDR1 is LGHNT, CDR2 FRNRAP, per germline. Trimming took off 5 bases at V and 7 bases at J, with 14 bases between the two ends. The CDR3 spans 13 residues. CDR3: CASGPRGQLEAFF. For the CDR3, the DNA is TGTGCTAGTGGTCCTAGGGGACAACTTGAAGCTTTCTTT.

The V call is TRBV7-9, the J call TRBJ2-3; 7 nucleotides agree with TRBD1. CDR1 and CDR2 (germline): SEHNR, FQNEAQ (reference sequence). CDR3 length: 16 amino acids. V gave up 1 base and J gave up 3 bases; unmatched junction bases: 7. CDR3 protein: CASSLGRTGATDTQYF. CDR3 coding DNA: TGTGCCAGCAGCTTAGGCCGGACAGGAGCTACAGATACGCAGTATTTT.

The J gene is TRBJ1-1, the V gene TRBV7-2; D is undetermined. Germline assignment: CDR1 SGHTA and CDR2 FQGNSA. Trimming left V 0 bases short and J 1 base short, with 6 bases between. CDR3 length: 14 residues. The CDR3 spells CASSLAHANTEAFF. The CDR3 DNA reads TGTGCCAGCAGCTTAGCACACGCGAACACTGAAGCTTTCTTT.

J is TRBJ2-3 and V is TRBV30; D may be TRBD1 (6 bases). This CDR3 is built from 13 residues. The germline V gene has CDR1 GTSNPN and CDR2 SVGIG (reference sequence). With 8 bases removed from V and 0 bases from J, the gap between germline ends came to 12 bases. CDR3 DNA: TGTGCCCTCGACAGGTACAGCACAGATACGCAGTATTTT. This gives the protein CALDRYSTDTQYF.

The V call is TRBV18, the J call TRBJ2-2; D tentatively fits TRBD1 or TRBD2 (5 bases each). V lost 6 bases to trimming and J lost 1 base, with 9 bases between them. This CDR3 contains 14 residues. Germline V gene lookup returns CDR1 KGHSH and CDR2 LQKENI. CDR3 sequence reads: CASSRDGNTGELFF. The CDR3 bases are TGTGCCAGCTCCCGGGACGGGAACACCGGGGAGCTGTTTTTT.

The chain uses TRBV9 and TRBJ2-5, with D perhaps matching TRBD2 (6 bases). Between the trimmed V and J ends, which lost 3 bases and 10 bases, there was a span of 13 bases. The CDR3 is made up of 12 amino acids. CDR1 and CDR2 from the germline V gene are SGDLS and YYNGEE. This CDR3 reads CASSDGVGGQYF. The CDR3 coding sequence is TGTGCCAGCAGCGATGGGGTCGGGGGCCAGTACTTC.

This chain connects TRBV29-1 to TRBJ1-2; D call uncertain. Germline CDR1 and CDR2: SQVTM and ANQGSEA. There are 9 residues in the CDR3. V was trimmed by 4 bases and J by 6 bases, leaving 3 bases between them. This chain's CDR3 is CSVADGYTF. The DNA of the CDR3 is TGCAGCGTTGCAGATGGCTACACCTTC.

This clone was seen a single time. The chain combines TRBV5-4 with TRBJ2-1; D perhaps matches TRBD1 (5 bases). The V gene lost 4 bases and the J gene lost 0 bases, with 14 bases spanning the gap. The CDR3 has 16 residues. CDR1 is SGHNT, CDR2 YYREEE, per germline (reference sequence). CDR3 sequence (DNA): TGTGCCAGCAGCCAAGAAGGGGTTAGCTCCTACAATGAGCAGTTCTTC. It is translated as CASSQEGVSSYNEQFF.